This TCR beta chain was documented in a study of T-cell reconstitution after alpha-beta-depleted transplantation in children. Deletions cut 0 bases from V and 2 bases from J, with 11 bases between. The CDR3 has 16 residues. Per the germline V gene, CDR1 is MNHEY and CDR2 is SVGAGI. It was with unique molecular identifiers that the TCRbeta library was prepared. TCRdb analysed the PCR reads with MiXCR anew, one entry per CDR3 protein. The top ten clones hold roughly 8% of a sample with under 140,000 distinct CDR3 sequences, approximately 10% of them seen once. At least ten counts were recorded for this clonotype.

The sample consisted of PBMCs from the stem cell graft donor, taken from the stem cell graft. The receptor's source is a human donor who donated a stem cell graft to a child with acute lymphoblastic leukemia. The rearrangement uses TRBV6-5 and TRBJ2-1; D perhaps matches TRBD1 (5 bases). The CDR3 region is CASSYSNQGPYNEQFF. In nucleotides, the CDR3 is TGTGCCAGCAGTTACTCGAACCAGGGTCCCTACAATGAGCAGTTCTTC.